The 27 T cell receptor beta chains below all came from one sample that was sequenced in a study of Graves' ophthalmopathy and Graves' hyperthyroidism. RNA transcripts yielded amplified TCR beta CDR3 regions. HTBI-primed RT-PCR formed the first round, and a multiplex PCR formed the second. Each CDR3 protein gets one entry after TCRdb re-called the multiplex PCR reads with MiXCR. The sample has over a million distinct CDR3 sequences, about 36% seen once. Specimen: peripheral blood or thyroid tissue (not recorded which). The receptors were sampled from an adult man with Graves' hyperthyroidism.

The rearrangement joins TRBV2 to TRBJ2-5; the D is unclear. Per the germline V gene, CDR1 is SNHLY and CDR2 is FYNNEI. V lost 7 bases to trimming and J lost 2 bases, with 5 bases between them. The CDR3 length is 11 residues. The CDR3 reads CASKIQETQYF. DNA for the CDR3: TGTGCCAGCAAGATTCAAGAGACCCAGTACTTC.

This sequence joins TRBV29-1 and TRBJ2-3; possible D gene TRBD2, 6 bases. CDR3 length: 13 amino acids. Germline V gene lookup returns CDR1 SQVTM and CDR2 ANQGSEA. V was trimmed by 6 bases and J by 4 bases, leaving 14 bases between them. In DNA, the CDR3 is TGCAGCGTCTCCGGTGGGAGGCCAGATACGCAGTATTTT. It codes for CSVSGGRPDTQYF.

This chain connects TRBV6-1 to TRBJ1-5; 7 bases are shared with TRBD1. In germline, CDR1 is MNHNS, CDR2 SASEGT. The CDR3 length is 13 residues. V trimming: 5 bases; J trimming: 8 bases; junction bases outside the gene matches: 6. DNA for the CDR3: TGTGCCAGCAGTAAACAGGGGAAGGAGCCCCAGCATTTT. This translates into CASSKQGKEPQHF.

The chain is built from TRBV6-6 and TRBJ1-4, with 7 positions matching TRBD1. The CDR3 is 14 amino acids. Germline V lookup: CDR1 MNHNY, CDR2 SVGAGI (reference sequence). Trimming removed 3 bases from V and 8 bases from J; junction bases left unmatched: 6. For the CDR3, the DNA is TGTGCCAGCAGTTATTGGGACAGTAGGGAAAAACTGTTTTTT. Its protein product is CASSYWDSREKLFF.

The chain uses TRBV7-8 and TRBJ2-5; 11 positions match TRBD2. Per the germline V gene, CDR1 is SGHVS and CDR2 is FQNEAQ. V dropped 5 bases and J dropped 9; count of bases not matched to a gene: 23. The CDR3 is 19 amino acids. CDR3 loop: CASSRPRTLAGGEPGAQYF. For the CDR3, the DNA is TGTGCCAGCAGCCGACCTAGGACCTTAGCGGGAGGGGAACCCGGGGCCCAGTACTTC.

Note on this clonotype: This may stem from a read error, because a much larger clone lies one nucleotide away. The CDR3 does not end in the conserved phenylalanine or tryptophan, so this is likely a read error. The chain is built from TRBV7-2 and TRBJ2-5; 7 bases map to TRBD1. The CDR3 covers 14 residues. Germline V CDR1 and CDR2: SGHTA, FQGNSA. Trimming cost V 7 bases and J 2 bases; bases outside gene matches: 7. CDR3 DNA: TGTGCCAGCAAGTACAGGGGCGGTCAAGAGACCCAGTACCTC. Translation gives CASKYRGGQETQYL.

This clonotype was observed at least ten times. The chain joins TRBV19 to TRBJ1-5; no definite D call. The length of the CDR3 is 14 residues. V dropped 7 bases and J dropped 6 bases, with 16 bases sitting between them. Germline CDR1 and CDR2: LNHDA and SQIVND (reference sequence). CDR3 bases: TGTGCCAGTAATGAGGGAAAAAGAAGTCAGCCCCAGCATTTT. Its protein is CASNEGKRSQPQHF.

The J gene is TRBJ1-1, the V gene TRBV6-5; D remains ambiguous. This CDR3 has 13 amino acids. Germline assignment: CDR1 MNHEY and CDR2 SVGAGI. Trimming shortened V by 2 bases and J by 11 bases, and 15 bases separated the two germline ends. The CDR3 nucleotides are TGTGCCAGCAGTTACGCCCCGGAGAGGCATGCTTTCTTT. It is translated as CASSYAPERHAFF.

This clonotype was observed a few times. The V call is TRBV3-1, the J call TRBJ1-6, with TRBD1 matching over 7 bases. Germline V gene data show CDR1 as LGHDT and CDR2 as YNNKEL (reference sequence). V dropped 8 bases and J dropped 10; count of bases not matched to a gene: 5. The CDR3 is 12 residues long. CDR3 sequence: CASRDRESPLHF. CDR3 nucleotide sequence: TGTGCCAGCCGTGACAGGGAATCACCCCTCCACTTT.

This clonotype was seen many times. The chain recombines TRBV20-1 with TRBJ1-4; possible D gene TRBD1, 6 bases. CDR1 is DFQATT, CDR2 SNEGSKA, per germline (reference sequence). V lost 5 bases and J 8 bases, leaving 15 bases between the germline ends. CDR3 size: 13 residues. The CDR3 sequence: CSAHPGGGEKLFF. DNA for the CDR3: TGCAGTGCTCACCCCGGAGGGGGGGAAAAACTGTTTTTT.

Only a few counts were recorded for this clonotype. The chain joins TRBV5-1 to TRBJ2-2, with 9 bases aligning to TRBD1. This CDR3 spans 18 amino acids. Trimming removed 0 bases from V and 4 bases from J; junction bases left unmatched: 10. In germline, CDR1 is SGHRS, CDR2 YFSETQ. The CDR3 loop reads CASSLARRRDRATGELFF. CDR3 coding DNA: TGCGCCAGCAGCTTGGCCCGCCGCCGGGACAGGGCCACCGGGGAGCTGTTTTTT.

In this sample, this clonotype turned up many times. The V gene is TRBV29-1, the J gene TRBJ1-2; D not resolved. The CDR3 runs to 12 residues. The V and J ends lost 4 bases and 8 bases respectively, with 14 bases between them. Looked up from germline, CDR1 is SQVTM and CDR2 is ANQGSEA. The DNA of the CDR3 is TGCAGCGTTGCACCGGGATCCAGCGGCTACACCTTC. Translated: CSVAPGSSGYTF.

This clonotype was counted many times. The CDR3 region has the DNA TGCAGTGCACTGGGACAGGGAATTGGGGAGCTGTTTTTT. Translated: CSALGQGIGELFF. The chain employs TRBV20-1 and TRBJ2-2; 9 nucleotides match TRBD1. The CDR3 length is 13 residues. Germline V gives CDR1 DFQATT, CDR2 SNEGSKA (reference sequence). V gave up 6 bases and J gave up 8 bases; unmatched junction bases: 7.

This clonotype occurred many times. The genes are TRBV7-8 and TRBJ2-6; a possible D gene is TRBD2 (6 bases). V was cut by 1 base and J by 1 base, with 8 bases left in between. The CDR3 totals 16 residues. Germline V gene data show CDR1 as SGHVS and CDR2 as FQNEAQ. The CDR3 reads CASSLGGVSGANVLTF. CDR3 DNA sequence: TGTGCCAGCAGCTTAGGGGGGGTTTCTGGGGCCAACGTCCTGACTTTC.

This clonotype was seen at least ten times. The CDR3 coding sequence is TGTGCCAGCAGCTTAGACCGGGGATCCCGCTATGGCTACACCTTC. This translates into CASSLDRGSRYGYTF. V usage is TRBV7-2 and J usage is TRBJ1-2; D gene ambiguous. CDR1 and CDR2 (germline): SGHTA, FQGNSA. Trimming took off 1 base at V and 4 bases at J, with 13 bases between the two ends. The CDR3 has 15 residues.

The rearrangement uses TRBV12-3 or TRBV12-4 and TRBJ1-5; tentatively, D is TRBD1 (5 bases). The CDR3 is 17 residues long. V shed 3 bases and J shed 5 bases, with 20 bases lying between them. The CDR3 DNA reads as TGTGCCAGCAGTTTCTACACTGAAGGGAAAGGGGATCAGCCCCAGCATTTT. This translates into CASSFYTEGKGDQPQHF.

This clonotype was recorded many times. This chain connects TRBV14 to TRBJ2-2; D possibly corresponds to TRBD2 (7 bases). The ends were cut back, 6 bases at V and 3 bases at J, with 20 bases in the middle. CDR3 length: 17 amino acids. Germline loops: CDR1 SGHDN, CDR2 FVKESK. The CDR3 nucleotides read TGTGCCAGCAGTCCAAGTGGGCGGGGGCCCTACACCGGGGAGCTGTTTTTT. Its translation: CASSPSGRGPYTGELFF.

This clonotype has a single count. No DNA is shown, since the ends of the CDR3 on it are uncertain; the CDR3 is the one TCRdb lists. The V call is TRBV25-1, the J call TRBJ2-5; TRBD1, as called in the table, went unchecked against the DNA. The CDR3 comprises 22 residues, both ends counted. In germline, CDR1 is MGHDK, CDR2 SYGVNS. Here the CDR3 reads CASSIYLCSVEKGASQGETQYF.

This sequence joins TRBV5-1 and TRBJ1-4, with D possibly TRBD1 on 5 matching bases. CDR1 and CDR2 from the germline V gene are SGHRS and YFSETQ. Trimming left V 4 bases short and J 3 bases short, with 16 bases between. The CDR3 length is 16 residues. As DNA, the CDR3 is TGCGCCAGCAGCCAGGGACGGCTAGAGGCTAATGAAAAACTGTTTTTT. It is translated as CASSQGRLEANEKLFF.

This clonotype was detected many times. This chain's CDR3 is CSAGYRSSYEQYF. CDR3 sequence (DNA): TGCAGTGCTGGTTATAGGAGTAGCTACGAGCAGTACTTC. The gene calls are TRBV20-1 and TRBJ2-7; the D is unclear. CDR3 size: 13 residues. V was trimmed by 5 bases and J by 3 bases, leaving 14 bases between them. Germline assignment: CDR1 DFQATT and CDR2 SNEGSKA (reference sequence).

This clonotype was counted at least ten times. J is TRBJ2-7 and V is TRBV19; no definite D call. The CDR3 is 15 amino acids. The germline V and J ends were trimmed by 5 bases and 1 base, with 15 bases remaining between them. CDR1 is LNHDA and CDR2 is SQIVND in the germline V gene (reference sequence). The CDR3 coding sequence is TGTGCCAGTAGTCCCCTGGCAGGACCTTCCTACGAGCAGTACTTC. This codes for CASSPLAGPSYEQYF.

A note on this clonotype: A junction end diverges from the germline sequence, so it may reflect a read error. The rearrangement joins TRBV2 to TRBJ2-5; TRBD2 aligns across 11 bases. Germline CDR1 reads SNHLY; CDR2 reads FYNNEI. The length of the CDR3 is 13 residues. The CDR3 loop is CASSEIAGGRDDF. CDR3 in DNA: TGTGCCAGCAGTGAAATAGCGGGGGGGCGAGATGACTTC.

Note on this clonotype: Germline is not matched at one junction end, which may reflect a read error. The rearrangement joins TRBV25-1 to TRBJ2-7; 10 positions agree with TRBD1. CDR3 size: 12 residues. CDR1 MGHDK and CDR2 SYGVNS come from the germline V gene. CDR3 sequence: CASSCGTGEQYF. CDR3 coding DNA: TGTGCCAGCAGTTGTGGGACAGGGGAGCAATACTTC.

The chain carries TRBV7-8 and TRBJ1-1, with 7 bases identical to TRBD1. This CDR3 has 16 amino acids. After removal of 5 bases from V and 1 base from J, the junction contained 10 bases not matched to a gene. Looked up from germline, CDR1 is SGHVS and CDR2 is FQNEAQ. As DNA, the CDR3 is TGTGCCAGCAGCGCCGACAGGGTCAAAAGGAACACTGAAGCTTTCTTT. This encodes CASSADRVKRNTEAFF. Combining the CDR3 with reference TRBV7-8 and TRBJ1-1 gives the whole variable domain GAGVSQSPRYKVAKRGQDVALRCDPISGHVSLFWYQQALGQGPEFLTYFQNEAQLDKSGLPSDRFFAERPEGSVSTLKIQRTQQEDSAVYLCASSADRVKRNTEAFFGQGTRLTVV.

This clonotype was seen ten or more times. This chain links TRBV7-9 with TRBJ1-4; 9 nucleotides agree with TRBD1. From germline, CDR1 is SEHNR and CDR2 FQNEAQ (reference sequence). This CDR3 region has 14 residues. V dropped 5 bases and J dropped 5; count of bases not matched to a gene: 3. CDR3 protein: CASSRDRVNEKLFF. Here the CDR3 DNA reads TGTGCCAGCAGCAGGGACAGGGTGAATGAAAAACTGTTTTTT.

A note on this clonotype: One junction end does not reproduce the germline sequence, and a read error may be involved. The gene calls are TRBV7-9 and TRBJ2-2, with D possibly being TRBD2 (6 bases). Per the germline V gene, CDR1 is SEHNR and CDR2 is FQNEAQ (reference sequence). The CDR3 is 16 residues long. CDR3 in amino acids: CASSRPRDQDTGELFF. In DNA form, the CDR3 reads TGCGCCAGCAGCCGCCCGCGGGACCAAGACACCGGGGAGCTGTTTTTT.

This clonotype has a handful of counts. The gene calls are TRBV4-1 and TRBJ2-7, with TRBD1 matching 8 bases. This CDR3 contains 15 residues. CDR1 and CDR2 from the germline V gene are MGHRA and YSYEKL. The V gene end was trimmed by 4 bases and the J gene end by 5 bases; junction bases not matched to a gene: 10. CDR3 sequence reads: CASSPRDRSTHEQYF. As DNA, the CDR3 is TGCGCCAGCAGCCCCCGGGACAGGTCGACCCACGAGCAGTACTTC.